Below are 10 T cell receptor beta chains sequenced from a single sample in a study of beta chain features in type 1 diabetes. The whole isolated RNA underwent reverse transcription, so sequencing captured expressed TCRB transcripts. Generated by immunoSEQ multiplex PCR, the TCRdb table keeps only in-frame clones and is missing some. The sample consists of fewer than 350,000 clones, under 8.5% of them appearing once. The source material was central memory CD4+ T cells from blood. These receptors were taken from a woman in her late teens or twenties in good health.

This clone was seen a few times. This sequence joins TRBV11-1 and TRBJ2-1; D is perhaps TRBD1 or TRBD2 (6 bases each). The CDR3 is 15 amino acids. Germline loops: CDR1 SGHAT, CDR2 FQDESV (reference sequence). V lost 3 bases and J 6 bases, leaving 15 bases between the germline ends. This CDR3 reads CASSLEGEGGNEQFF. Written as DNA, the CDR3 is TGTGCCAGCAGCTTGGAGGGCGAAGGGGGCAATGAGCAGTTCTTC.

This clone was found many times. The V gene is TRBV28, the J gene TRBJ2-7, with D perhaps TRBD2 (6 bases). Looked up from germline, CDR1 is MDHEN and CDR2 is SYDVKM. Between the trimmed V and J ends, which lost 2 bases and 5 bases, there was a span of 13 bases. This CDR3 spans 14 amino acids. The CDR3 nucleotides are TGTGCCAGCAGTTTAAGGCAGGGAGGCCACGAGCAGTACGTC. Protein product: CASSLRQGGHEQYV.

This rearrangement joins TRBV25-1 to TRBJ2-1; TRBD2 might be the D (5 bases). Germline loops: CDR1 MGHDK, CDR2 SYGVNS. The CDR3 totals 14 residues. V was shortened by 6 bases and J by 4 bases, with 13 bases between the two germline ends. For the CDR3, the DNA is TGTGCCAGCAGGTATGCTAGCATATACAATGAGCAGTTCTTC. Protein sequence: CASRYASIYNEQFF.

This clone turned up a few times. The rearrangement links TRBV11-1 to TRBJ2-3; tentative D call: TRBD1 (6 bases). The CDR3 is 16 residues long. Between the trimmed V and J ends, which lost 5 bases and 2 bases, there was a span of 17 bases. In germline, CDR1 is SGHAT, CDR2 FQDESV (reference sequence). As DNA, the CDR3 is TGTGCCAGCAGCGAACCGTCCGGGACAATCACAGATACGCAGTATTTT. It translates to CASSEPSGTITDTQYF.

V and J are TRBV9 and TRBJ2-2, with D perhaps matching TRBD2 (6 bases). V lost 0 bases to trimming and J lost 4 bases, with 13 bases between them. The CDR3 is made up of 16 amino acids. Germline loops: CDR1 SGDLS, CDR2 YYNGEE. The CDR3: CASSVGPGGTTGELFF. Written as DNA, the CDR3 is TGTGCCAGCAGCGTAGGGCCCGGGGGAACCACCGGGGAGCTGTTTTTT.

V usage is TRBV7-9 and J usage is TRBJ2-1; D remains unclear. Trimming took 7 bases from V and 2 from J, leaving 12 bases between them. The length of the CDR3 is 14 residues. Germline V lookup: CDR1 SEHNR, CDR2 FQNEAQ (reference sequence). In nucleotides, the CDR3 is TGTGCCAGCACCCAGACAAACCCCTACAATGAGCAGTTCTTC. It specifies CASTQTNPYNEQFF.

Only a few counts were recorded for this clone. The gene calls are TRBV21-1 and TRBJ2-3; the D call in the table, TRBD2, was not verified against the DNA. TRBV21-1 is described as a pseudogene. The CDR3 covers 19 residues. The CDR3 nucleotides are TGTGCCAGCAGCAAAGAAAGGCGGCGGCGGGAGCTAAGTCGGGATACGCAGTATTTT. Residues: CASSKERRRRELSRDTQYF.

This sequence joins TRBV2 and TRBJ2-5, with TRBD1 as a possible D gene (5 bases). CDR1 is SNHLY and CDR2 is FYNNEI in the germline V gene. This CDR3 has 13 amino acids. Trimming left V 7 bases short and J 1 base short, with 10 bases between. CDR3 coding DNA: TGTGCCAGCAAAGGGGATTTCCAAGAGACCCAGTACTTC. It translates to CASKGDFQETQYF.

CDR3 region: CASSLQGQDYEQYV. The CDR3 region has the DNA TGTGCCAGCTCACTTCAAGGACAAGACTACGAGCAGTACGTC. The chain joins TRBV18 to TRBJ2-7; D is possibly TRBD1 (5 bases). The CDR3 is made up of 14 amino acids. Germline assignment: CDR1 KGHSH and CDR2 LQKENI. Trimming cost V 4 bases and J 3 bases, with 13 bases left between them.

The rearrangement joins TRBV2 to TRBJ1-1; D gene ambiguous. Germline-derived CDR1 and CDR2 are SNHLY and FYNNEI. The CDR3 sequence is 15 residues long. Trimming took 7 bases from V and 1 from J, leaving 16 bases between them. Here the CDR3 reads CASTSRRGPNTEAFF. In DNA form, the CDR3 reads TGTGCCAGCACCTCAAGAAGAGGGCCGAACACTGAAGCTTTCTTT.